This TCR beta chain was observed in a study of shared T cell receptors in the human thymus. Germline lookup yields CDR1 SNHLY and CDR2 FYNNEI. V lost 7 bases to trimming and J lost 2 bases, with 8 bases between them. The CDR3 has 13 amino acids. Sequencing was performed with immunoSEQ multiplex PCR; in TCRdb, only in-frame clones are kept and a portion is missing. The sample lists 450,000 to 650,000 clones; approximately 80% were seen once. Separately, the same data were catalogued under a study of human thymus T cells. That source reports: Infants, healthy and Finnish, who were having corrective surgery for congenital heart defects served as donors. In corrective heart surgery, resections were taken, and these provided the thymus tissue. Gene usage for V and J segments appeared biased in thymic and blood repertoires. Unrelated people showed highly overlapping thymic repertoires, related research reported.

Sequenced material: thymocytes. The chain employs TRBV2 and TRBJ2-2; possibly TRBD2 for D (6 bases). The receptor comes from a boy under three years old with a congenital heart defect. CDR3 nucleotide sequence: TGTGCCAGCATCGGGGGAAACACCGGGGAGCTGTTTTTT. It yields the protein CASIGGNTGELFF.